These T cell receptor beta chains were read from a single sample in a study of cytomegalovirus exposure and HLA in healthy donors. Measured with immunoSEQ multiplex PCR; TCRdb has only the in-frame clones, and not every one. The sample records about 120,000 clones, around nine tenths being singletons. The sequencing sample was made of PBMCs. All receptors derive from a woman aged 30 to 39 in good health and CMV-seropositive. Each CDR3 is given with its conserved first and last residue. A D gene is named only where the DNA matches it firmly. Some rows mark clone size as missing; the rest say once, few, many or name a class of expanded clone.

CDR3 protein	CDR3 DNA	J gene	clone size	V gene	D gene	CDR3 length
CASSPTSGHEQYF	TGTGCCAGCAGCCCGACTAGTGGGCACGAGCAGTACTTC	TRBJ2-7	-	TRBV7-3	-	13
CASSQEFRGGLGNEQFF	TGTGCCAGCAGCCAAGAATTCCGGGGGGGCCTCGGGAATGAGCAGTTCTTC	TRBJ2-1	-	TRBV14	TRBD2	17
CASSDGSYEQYF	TGTGCCAGCAGTGATGGCAGCTACGAGCAGTACTTC	TRBJ2-7	-	TRBV6-1	-	12
CASSLNPTGNGNTIYF	TGTGCCAGCAGCTTAAACCCGACAGGGAATGGAAACACCATATATTTT	TRBJ1-3	-	TRBV7-6	TRBD1	16
CASSQALRGQETQYF	TGCGCCAGCAGCCAAGCGCTTCGGGGGCAAGAGACCCAGTACTTC	TRBJ2-5	-	TRBV4-1	-	15
CASSLNPGAGDNYGYTF	TGTGCCAGCAGTTTAAACCCCGGAGCAGGGGATAACTATGGCTACACCTTC	TRBJ1-2	-	TRBV28	-	17
CASSTTLSGEKLFF	TGTGCCAGTAGTACGACTTTATCGGGTGAAAAACTGTTTTTT	TRBJ1-4	-	TRBV19	-	14
CASSSPLAVLSTDTQYF	TGTGCCAGCAGCTCCCCCCTAGCGGTCTTGAGCACAGATACGCAGTATTTT	TRBJ2-3	-	TRBV7-8	TRBD2	17
CAGQDSYGYTF	TGTGCCGGTCAAGACAGCTATGGCTACACCTTC	TRBJ1-2	-	TRBV2	-	11
CASSLWAGGSGANVLTF	TGTGCCAGCAGTTTATGGGCAGGGGGAAGCGGGGCCAACGTCCTGACTTTC	TRBJ2-6	-	TRBV28	TRBD1	17
CASAGAGEQFF	TGCGCCAGCGCGGGGGCCGGTGAGCAGTTCTTC	TRBJ2-1	-	TRBV5-1	-	11
CASSPDPRGGDFGSPLHF	TGCGCCAGCAGCCCCGACCCTAGGGGGGGGGACTTTGGTTCACCCCTCCACTTT	TRBJ1-6	-	TRBV4-1	-	18
CASSAGTGFLNEQFF	TGTGCCAGCAGCGCCGGGACAGGGTTCCTCAATGAGCAGTTCTTC	TRBJ2-1	-	TRBV9	TRBD1	15
CASSRGQGNTIYF	TGTGCCAGCAGCCGAGGGCAGGGAAACACCATATATTTT	TRBJ1-3	-	TRBV6-5	-	13
CASSDSYNEQFF	TGTGCCAGCAGTGACAGTTACAATGAGCAGTTCTTC	TRBJ2-1	-	TRBV6-5	-	12
CASSLDRGLRHEQYF	TGTGCCAGCAGCTTGGACAGGGGCCTTCGGCACGAGCAGTACTTC	TRBJ2-7	-	TRBV7-2	TRBD1	15
CASSRTSGRAGETQYF	TGTGCCAGCAGCCGGACTAGCGGGAGGGCCGGTGAGACCCAGTACTTC	TRBJ2-5	-	TRBV7-9	TRBD2	16
CASSREPEQGGKLFF	TGTGCCAGCAGCCGGGAGCCAGAGCAGGGCGGAAAACTGTTTTTT	TRBJ1-4	-	TRBV6-5	-	15
CASSRMGLPNEQFF	TGCGCCAGCAGCCGAATGGGACTCCCCAATGAGCAGTTCTTC	TRBJ2-1	-	TRBV5-1	-	14
CASSTGVTQETQYF	TGTGCCAGCAGTACCGGGGTCACCCAAGAGACCCAGTACTTC	TRBJ2-5	-	TRBV16	-	14
CASSLWEGSPLHF	TGTGCCAGCAGCTTGTGGGAGGGTTCACCCCTCCACTTT	TRBJ1-6	-	TRBV5-4	-	13
CASSQDGPGRLFRGYTF	TGTGCCAGCAGCCAAGATGGCCCAGGGCGCCTCTTCCGGGGCTACACCTTC	TRBJ1-2	many	TRBV4-2	-	17
CASSLGWQGYEQYF	TGTGCCAGCAGTTTGGGTTGGCAGGGCTACGAGCAGTACTTC	TRBJ2-7	-	TRBV28	-	14
CASMRTGPNQPQHF	TGTGCCAGCATGCGGACAGGGCCCAATCAGCCCCAGCATTTT	TRBJ1-5	-	TRBV6-1	TRBD1	14
CASTADRRVYGYTF	TGTGCCAGTACCGCCGACAGGCGGGTCTATGGCTACACCTTC	TRBJ1-2	-	TRBV19	-	14
CASSLARGANQPQHF	TGTGCCAGCAGCTTAGCCAGGGGCGCGAATCAGCCCCAGCATTTT	TRBJ1-5	-	TRBV7-2	-	15
CASSPQRGGPGETQYF	TGTGCCAGCAGCCCTCAGCGGGGGGGACCGGGGGAGACCCAGTACTTC	TRBJ2-5	-	TRBV7-8	TRBD2	16
CASSSGQGSNQPQHF	TGTGCCAGCAGCTCGGGACAGGGTTCCAATCAGCCCCAGCATTTT	TRBJ1-5	-	TRBV7-9	TRBD1	15
CASSLGRIDTQYF	TGTGCCAGCAGCTTAGGGAGGATAGATACGCAGTATTTT	TRBJ2-3	-	TRBV5-6	-	13
CASRAGTSVYEQYF	TGTGCCAGCAGAGCCGGGACTAGCGTATACGAGCAGTACTTC	TRBJ2-7	-	TRBV28	TRBD2	14
CASSVEGFGYTF	TGTGCCAGCAGCGTAGAGGGGTTTGGCTACACCTTC	TRBJ1-2	-	TRBV9	-	12
CASSRVTGNYGYTF	TGCGCCAGCAGCCGAGTGACAGGGAACTATGGCTACACCTTC	TRBJ1-2	-	TRBV5-1	TRBD1	14
CSVESGYEQYF	TGCAGCGTTGAATCCGGCTACGAGCAGTACTTC	TRBJ2-7	-	TRBV29-1	-	11
CSVEDVRDTEAFF	TGCAGCGTTGAAGATGTGAGGGACACTGAAGCTTTCTTT	TRBJ1-1	-	TRBV29-1	-	13
CASSPPAGGPGETQYF	TGTGCCAGCTCACCACCGGCGGGAGGGCCGGGGGAGACCCAGTACTTC	TRBJ2-5	-	TRBV18	TRBD2	16
CASSYRGKETQYF	TGTGCCAGCAGTTACCGGGGGAAAGAGACCCAGTACTTC	TRBJ2-5	-	TRBV6-6	-	13
CASSRMENQPQHF	TGTGCCAGCAGCAGGATGGAAAATCAGCCCCAGCATTTT	TRBJ1-5	-	TRBV6-1	-	13
CASSLGTGFNSPLHF	TGTGCCAGCAGCTTAGGGACAGGGTTTAATTCACCCCTCCACTTT	TRBJ1-6	-	TRBV5-6	TRBD1	15
CASTVILASGNQPQHF	TGTGCCAGCACCGTGATTTTGGCCTCAGGGAATCAGCCCCAGCATTTT	TRBJ1-5	-	TRBV28	-	16
CASSGSGGIYTQYF	TGTGCCAGCAGTGGGAGCGGGGGGATTTATACGCAGTATTTT	TRBJ2-3	-	TRBV6-1	TRBD2	14
CASSLVLSNSPLHF	TGTGCCAGCAGCTTGGTCTTGAGTAATTCACCCCTCCACTTT	TRBJ1-6	-	TRBV5-6	-	14
CASSLGGQTYGYTF	TGTGCCAGCAGCTTAGGCGGTCAGACCTATGGCTACACCTTC	TRBJ1-2	once	TRBV11-2	-	14
CASSADRDTEAFF	TGTGCCAGCAGCGCCGACAGGGACACTGAAGCTTTCTTT	TRBJ1-1	-	TRBV9	TRBD1	13
CASSSQGTDTQYF	TGCGCCAGCAGCTCCCAGGGTACAGATACGCAGTATTTT	TRBJ2-3	-	TRBV5-1	-	13
CASREWGQGDEKLFF	TGTGCCAGCAGGGAGTGGGGACAGGGTGATGAAAAACTGTTTTTT	TRBJ1-4	-	TRBV13	TRBD1	15
CASSSLTGLAGNEQFF	TGTGCCAGCAGCTCGCTGACGGGACTAGCAGGGAATGAGCAGTTCTTC	TRBJ2-1	-	TRBV7-6	TRBD2	16
CASSRERFQETQYF	TGTGCCAGCAGTAGAGAGCGGTTCCAAGAGACCCAGTACTTC	TRBJ2-5	-	TRBV6-5	-	14
CASSLAAGVDTDTQYF	TGTGCCAGCAGCTTAGCGGCGGGAGTTGACACAGATACGCAGTATTTT	TRBJ2-3	once	TRBV7-6	TRBD2	16
CAISDWGRSFGYTF	TGTGCCATCAGTGATTGGGGGCGGTCTTTTGGCTACACCTTC	TRBJ1-2	-	TRBV10-3	-	14
CASSRGAGEPYEQYF	TGTGCCAGCAGCCGCGGGGCAGGCGAACCCTACGAGCAGTACTTC	TRBJ2-7	-	TRBV5-4	-	15
CASSPGRETQYF	TGTGCCAGCTCACCTGGGAGGGAGACCCAGTACTTC	TRBJ2-5	-	TRBV18	-	12
CAWSVGTGGHGELFF	TGTGCCTGGAGTGTCGGGACAGGGGGCCACGGGGAGCTGTTTTTT	TRBJ2-2	-	TRBV30	TRBD1	15
CASRMTGVGHYEQYF	TGTGCCAGCAGGATGACAGGGGTGGGTCACTACGAGCAGTACTTC	TRBJ2-7	-	TRBV6-5	TRBD1	15
CASSIGLVNEQFF	TGTGCCAGCAGCATAGGACTTGTCAATGAGCAGTTCTTC	TRBJ2-1	-	TRBV11-2	-	13
CASRPSGGSSYEQYF	TGTGCCAGCAGACCCTCGGGCGGGAGCTCCTACGAGCAGTACTTC	TRBJ2-7	-	TRBV6-6	TRBD2	15